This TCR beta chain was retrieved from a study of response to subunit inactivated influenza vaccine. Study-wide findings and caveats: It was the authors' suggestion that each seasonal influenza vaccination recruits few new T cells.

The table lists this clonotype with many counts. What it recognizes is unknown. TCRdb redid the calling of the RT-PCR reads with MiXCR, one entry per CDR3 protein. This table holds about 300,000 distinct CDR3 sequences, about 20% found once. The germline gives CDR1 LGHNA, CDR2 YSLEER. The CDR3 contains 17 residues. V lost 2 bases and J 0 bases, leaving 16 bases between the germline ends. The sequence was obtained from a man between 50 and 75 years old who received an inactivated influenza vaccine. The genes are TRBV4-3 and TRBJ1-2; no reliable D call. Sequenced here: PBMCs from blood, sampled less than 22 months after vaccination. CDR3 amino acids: CASSQKAEALPNYGYTF. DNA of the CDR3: TGCGCCAGCAGCCAAAAGGCCGAGGCACTCCCTAACTATGGCTACACCTTC.